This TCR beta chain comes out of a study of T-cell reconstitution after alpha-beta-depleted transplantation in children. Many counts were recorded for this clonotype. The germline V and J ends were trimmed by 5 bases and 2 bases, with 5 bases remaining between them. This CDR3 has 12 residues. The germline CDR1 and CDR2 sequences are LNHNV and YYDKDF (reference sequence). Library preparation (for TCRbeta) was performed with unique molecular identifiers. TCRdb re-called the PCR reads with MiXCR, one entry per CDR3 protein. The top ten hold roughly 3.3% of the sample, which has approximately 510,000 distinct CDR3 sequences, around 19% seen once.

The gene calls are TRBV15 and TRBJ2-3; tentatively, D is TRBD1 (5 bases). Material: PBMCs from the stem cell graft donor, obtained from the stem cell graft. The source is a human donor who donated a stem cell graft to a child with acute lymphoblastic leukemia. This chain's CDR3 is CATSGATDTQYF. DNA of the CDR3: TGTGCCACCAGCGGGGCCACAGATACGCAGTATTTT.